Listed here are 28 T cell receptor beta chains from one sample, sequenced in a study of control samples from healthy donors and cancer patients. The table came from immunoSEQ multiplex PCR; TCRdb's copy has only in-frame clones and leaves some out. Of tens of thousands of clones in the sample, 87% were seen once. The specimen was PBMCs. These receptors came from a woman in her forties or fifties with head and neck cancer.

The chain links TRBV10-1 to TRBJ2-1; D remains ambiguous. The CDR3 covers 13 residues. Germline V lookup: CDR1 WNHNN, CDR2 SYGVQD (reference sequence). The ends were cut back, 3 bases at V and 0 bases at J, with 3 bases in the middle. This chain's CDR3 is CASSEGSYNEQFF. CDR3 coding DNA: TGCGCCAGCAGTGAAGGCTCCTACAATGAGCAGTTCTTC.

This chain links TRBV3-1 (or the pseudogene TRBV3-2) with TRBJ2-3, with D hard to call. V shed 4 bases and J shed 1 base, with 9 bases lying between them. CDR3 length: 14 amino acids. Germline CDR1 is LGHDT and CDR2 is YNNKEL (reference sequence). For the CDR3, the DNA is TGTGCCAGCAGCCCCGGACGGGGCACAGATACGCAGTATTTT. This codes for CASSPGRGTDTQYF.

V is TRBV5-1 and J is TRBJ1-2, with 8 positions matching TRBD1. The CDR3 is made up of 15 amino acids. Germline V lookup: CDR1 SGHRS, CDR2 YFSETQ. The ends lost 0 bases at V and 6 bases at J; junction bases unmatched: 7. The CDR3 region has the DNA TGCGCCAGCAGCTTGGGACAGGGGATTGAGAATGGCTACACCTTC. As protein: CASSLGQGIENGYTF.

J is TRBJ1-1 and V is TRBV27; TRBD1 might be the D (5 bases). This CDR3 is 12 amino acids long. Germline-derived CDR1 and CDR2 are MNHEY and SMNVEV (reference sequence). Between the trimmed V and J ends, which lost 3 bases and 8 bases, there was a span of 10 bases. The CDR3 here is CASSFLNREAFF. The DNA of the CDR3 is TGTGCCAGCAGTTTCCTGAACAGGGAAGCTTTCTTT.

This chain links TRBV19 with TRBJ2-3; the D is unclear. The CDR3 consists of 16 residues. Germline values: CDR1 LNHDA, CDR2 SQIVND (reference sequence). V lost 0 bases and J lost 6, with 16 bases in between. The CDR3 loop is CASSIDPLTRADTQYF. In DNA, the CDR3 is TGTGCCAGTAGTATAGATCCCTTGACCCGGGCGGATACGCAGTATTTT. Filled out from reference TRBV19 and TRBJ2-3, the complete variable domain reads DGGITQSPKYLFRKEGQNVTLSCEQNLNHDAMYWYRQDPGQGLRLIYYSQIVNDFQKGDIAEGYSVSREKKESFPLTVTSAQKNPTAFYLCASSIDPLTRADTQYFGPGTRLTVL.

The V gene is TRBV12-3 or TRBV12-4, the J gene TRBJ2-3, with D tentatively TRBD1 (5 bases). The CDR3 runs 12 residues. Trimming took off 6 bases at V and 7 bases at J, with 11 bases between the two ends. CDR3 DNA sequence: TGTGCCAGCAGGGCACCAGGGAATACGCAGTATTTT. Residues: CASRAPGNTQYF.

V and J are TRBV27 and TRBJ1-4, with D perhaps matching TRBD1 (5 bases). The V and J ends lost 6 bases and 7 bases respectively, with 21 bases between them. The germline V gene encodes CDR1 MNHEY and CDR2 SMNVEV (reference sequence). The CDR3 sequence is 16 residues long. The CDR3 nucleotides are TGTGCCAGCAGAAGGGCTGGGTGGGGCGAGAGTGAAAAACTGTTTTTT. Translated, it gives CASRRAGWGESEKLFF. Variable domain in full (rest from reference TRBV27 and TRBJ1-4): EAQVTQNPRYLITVTGKKLTVTCSQNMNHEYMSWYRQDPGLGLRQIYYSMNVEVTDKGDVPEGYKVSRKEKRNFPLILESPSPNQTSLYFCASRRAGWGESEKLFFGSGTQLSVL.

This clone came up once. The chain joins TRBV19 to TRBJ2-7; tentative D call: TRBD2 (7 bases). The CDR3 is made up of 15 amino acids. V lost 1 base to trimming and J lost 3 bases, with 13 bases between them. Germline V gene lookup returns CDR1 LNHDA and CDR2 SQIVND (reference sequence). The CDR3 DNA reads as TGTGCCAGTAGTATAGGGGGGGGCAGGGACTACGAGCAGTACTTC. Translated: CASSIGGGRDYEQYF.

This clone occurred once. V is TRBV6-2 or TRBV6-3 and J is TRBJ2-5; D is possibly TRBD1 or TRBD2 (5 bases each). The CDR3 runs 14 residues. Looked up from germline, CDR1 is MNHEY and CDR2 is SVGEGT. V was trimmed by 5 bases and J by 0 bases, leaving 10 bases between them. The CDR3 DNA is TGTGCCAGCAGTCCGGGGCAGAACCAAGAGACCCAGTACTTC. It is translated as CASSPGQNQETQYF.

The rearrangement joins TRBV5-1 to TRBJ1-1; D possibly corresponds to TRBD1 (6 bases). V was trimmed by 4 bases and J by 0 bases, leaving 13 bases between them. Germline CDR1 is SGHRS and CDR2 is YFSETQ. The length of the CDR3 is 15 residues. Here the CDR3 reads CASSRDRSMNTEAFF. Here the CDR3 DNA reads TGCGCCAGCAGCCGCGACAGGTCCATGAACACTGAAGCTTTCTTT.

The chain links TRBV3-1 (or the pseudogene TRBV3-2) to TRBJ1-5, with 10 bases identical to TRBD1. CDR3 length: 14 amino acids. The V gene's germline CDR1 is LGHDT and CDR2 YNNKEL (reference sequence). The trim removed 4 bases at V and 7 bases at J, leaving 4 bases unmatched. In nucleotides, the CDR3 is TGTGCCAGCAGCCTCGGGACAGGGGAACAGCCCCAGCATTTT. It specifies CASSLGTGEQPQHF.

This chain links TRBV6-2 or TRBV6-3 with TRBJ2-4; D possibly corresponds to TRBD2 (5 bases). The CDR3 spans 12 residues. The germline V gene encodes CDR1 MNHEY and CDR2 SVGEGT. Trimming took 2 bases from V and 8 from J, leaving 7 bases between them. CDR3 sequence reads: CASSYVRDIQYF. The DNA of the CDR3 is TGTGCCAGCAGTTACGTGCGGGACATTCAGTACTTC.

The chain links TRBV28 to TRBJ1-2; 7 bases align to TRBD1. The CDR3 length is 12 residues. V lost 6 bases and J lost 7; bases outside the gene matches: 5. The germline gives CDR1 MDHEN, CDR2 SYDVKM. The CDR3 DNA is TGTGCCAGCAGCTACAGGGGTGGTGGCTACACCTTC. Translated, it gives CASSYRGGGYTF.

The chain's CDR3 is CASSLGTAGNTIYF. Written as DNA, the CDR3 is TGTGCCAGCAGCTTAGGGACGGCGGGAAACACCATATATTTT. The chain carries TRBV7-9 and TRBJ1-3; D not resolved. This CDR3 comprises 14 residues. Trimming shortened V by 1 base and J by 4 bases, and 8 bases separated the two germline ends. Germline CDR1 reads SEHNR; CDR2 reads FQNEAQ (reference sequence).

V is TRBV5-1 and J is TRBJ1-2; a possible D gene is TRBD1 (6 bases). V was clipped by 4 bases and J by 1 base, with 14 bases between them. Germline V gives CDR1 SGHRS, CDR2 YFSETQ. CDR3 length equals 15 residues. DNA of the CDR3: TGCGCCAGCAGCCCTCAGCCGGACAGTAACTATGGCTACACCTTC. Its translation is CASSPQPDSNYGYTF.

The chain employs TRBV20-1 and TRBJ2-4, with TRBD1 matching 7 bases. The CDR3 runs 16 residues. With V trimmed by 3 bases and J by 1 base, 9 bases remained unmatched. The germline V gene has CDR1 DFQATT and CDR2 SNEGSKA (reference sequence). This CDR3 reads CSASTPGQRAKNIQYF. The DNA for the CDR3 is TGCAGTGCTAGTACACCGGGACAGAGGGCCAAAAACATTCAGTACTTC.

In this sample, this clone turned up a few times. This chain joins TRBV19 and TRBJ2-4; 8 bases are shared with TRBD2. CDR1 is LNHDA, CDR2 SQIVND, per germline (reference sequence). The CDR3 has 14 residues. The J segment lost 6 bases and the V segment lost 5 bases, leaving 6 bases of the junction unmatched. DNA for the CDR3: TGTGCCAGTAGTCCAGGACTAGCCTTAAACATTCAGTACTTC. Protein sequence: CASSPGLALNIQYF.

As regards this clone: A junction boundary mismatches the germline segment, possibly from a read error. CDR3 region: CASSEALGGLNYDYTF. CDR3 DNA sequence: TGTGCCAGCAGTGAAGCCCTTGGGGGATTAAACTATGACTACACCTTC. The J gene is TRBJ1-2, the V gene TRBV6-1, with D perhaps matching TRBD1 (5 bases). This CDR3 comprises 16 residues. Germline assignment: CDR1 MNHNS and CDR2 SASEGT.

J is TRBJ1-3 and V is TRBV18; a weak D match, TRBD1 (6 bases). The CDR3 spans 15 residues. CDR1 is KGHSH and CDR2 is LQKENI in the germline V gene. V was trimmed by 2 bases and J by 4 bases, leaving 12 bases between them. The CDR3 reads CASSPDRLGGNTIYF. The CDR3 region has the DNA TGTGCCAGCTCACCAGACAGGTTGGGAGGAAACACCATATATTTT.

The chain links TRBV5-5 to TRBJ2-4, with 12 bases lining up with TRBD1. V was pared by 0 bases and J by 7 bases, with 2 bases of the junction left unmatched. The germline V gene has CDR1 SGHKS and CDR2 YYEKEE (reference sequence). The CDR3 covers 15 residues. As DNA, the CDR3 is TGTGCCAGCAGCTTGGGCGGGACAGGGGGCAACATTCAGTACTTC. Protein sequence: CASSLGGTGGNIQYF.

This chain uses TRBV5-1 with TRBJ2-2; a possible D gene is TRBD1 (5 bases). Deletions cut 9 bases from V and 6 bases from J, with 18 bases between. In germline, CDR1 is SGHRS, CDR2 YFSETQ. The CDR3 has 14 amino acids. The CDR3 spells CATYDSLGAGELFF. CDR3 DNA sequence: TGCGCCACCTACGACAGTCTTGGCGCCGGGGAGCTGTTTTTT.

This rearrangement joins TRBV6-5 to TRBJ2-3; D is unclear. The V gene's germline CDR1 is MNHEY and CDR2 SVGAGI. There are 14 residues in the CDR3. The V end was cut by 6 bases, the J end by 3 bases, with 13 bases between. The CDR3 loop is CASRHYSQTDTQYF. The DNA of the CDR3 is TGTGCCAGCAGACATTATTCCCAAACAGATACGCAGTATTTT.

This CDR3 reads CSVDGPRDSTEAFF. For the CDR3, the DNA is TGCAGCGTTGATGGCCCAAGGGATTCCACTGAAGCTTTCTTT. The chain recombines TRBV29-1 with TRBJ1-1; D unclear. V lost 3 bases and J lost 4, with 15 bases in between. The length of the CDR3 is 14 residues. CDR1 and CDR2 (germline): SQVTM, ANQGSEA.

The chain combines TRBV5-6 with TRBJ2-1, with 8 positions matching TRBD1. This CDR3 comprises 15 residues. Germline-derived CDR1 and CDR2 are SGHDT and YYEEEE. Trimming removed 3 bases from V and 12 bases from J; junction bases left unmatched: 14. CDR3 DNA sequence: TGTGCCAGCAGCTGGAGGGGACAGGCGCGGGGTGGGCAGTTCTTC. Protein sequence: CASSWRGQARGGQFF.

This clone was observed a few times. In DNA form, the CDR3 reads TGTGCCAGCAGCTTTCGCGAGACCCAGTACTTC. This encodes CASSFRETQYF. The J gene is TRBJ2-5, the V gene TRBV5-6; no definite D call. The length of the CDR3 is 11 residues. Per germline, CDR1 SGHDT and CDR2 YYEEEE. Trimming stripped 2 bases from V and 5 bases from J, with 4 bases between.

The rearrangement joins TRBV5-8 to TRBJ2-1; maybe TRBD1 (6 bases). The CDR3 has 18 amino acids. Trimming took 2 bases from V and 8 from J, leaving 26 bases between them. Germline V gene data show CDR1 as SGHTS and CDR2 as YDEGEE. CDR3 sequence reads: CASSFLWGRGQFEDEQFF. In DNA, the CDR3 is TGTGCCAGCAGCTTTTTATGGGGTAGAGGACAGTTCGAGGATGAGCAGTTCTTC.

CDR3 residues: CASSLRGVVTGELFF. The CDR3 bases are TGTGCCAGCAGCTTGCGGGGCGTCGTAACCGGGGAGCTGTTTTTT. The chain employs TRBV5-5 and TRBJ2-2; perhaps D is TRBD1 or TRBD2 (5 bases each). In germline, CDR1 is SGHKS, CDR2 YYEKEE (reference sequence). V dropped 1 base and J dropped 5 bases, with 12 bases sitting between them. The CDR3 consists of 15 residues.

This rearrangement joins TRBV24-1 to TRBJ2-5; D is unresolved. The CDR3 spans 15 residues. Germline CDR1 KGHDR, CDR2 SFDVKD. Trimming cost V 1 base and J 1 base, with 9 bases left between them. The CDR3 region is CATSDFGSAQETQYF. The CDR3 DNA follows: TGTGCCACCAGTGATTTTGGCAGTGCCCAAGAGACCCAGTACTTC.